A selection of T cell receptor beta chains follows, all from one sample in a study of T cell responses to AZD1222 COVID-19 vaccine. Clones were sequenced by immunoSEQ multiplex PCR, and TCRdb holds only the in-frame ones, with some missing. Of 100,000 to 120,000 clones in the sample, 88% are singletons; the top ten hold 1.6%. The specimen comprised peripheral blood, sampled on day 0 of AZD1222 vaccination. The receptors originated from an adult in good health. CDR3s include the opening cysteine and the closing phenylalanine or tryptophan. Each record gives: clone size, V gene, J gene, D gene, CDR3 protein, CDR3 DNA. A D gene is named only where the DNA matches it firmly. Clone size, where shown, is once, few, many, or a class for clones that have expanded.

abundance: -
v_gene: TRBV11-2
j_gene: TRBJ2-7
d_gene: -
CDR3aa: CASSLAPSLYEQYF
CDR3nt: TGTGCCAGCAGCTTAGCTCCCAGCCTTTACGAGCAGTACTTC

abundance: -
v_gene: TRBV2
j_gene: TRBJ1-1
d_gene: TRBD1
CDR3aa: CASRPGGAWGTEAFF
CDR3nt: TGTGCCAGCAGACCAGGGGGGGCCTGGGGCACTGAAGCTTTCTTT

abundance: -
v_gene: TRBV18
j_gene: TRBJ1-1
d_gene: TRBD1
CDR3aa: CASSPDLGGREAFF
CDR3nt: TGTGCCAGCTCCCCAGACCTAGGGGGCAGAGAAGCTTTCTTT

abundance: -
v_gene: TRBV24-1
j_gene: TRBJ2-2
d_gene: TRBD1
CDR3aa: CATSDFFRRPGQGNYISNTGELFF
CDR3nt: TGTGCCACCAGTGATTTTTTTAGGCGACCGGGACAGGGGAACTACATCTCGAACACCGGGGAGCTGTTTTTT

abundance: -
v_gene: TRBV9
j_gene: TRBJ1-2
d_gene: -
CDR3aa: CASSVGAGAPSGYTF
CDR3nt: TGTGCCAGCAGCGTAGGAGCGGGGGCCCCTTCGGGCTACACCTTC

abundance: -
v_gene: TRBV6-1
j_gene: TRBJ1-1
d_gene: -
CDR3aa: CASSDFGAAEAFF
CDR3nt: TGTGCCAGCAGTGATTTTGGGGCTGCTGAAGCTTTCTTT

abundance: -
v_gene: TRBV11-2
j_gene: TRBJ1-2
d_gene: -
CDR3aa: CASSASGASFVF
CDR3nt: TGTGCCAGCAGCGCCTCAGGGGCAAGTTTCGTCTTC

abundance: -
v_gene: TRBV2
j_gene: TRBJ1-6
d_gene: -
CDR3aa: CASRGQPKENSPLHF
CDR3nt: TGTGCCAGCAGGGGGCAACCAAAGGAGAATTCACCCCTCCACTTT

abundance: once
v_gene: TRBV3-1/TRBV3-2
j_gene: TRBJ2-1
d_gene: -
CDR3aa: CASSSLDPIHSDNEQFF
CDR3nt: TGTGCCAGCAGCTCCCTGGATCCCATCCATTCCGACAATGAGCAGTTCTTC

abundance: -
v_gene: TRBV5-5
j_gene: TRBJ2-1
d_gene: -
CDR3aa: CASSRQGRSDEQFF
CDR3nt: TGTGCCAGCAGCAGGCAGGGTCGTTCCGATGAGCAGTTCTTC

abundance: -
v_gene: TRBV6-5
j_gene: TRBJ1-2
d_gene: -
CDR3aa: CASGYRPTNYGYTF
CDR3nt: TGTGCCAGCGGCTACCGGCCGACCAACTATGGCTACACCTTC

abundance: -
v_gene: TRBV5-5
j_gene: TRBJ2-3
d_gene: TRBD2
CDR3aa: CASSLAASGGANTQYF
CDR3nt: TGTGCCAGCAGCTTAGCGGCTAGCGGGGGCGCAAATACGCAGTATTTT

abundance: -
v_gene: TRBV5-4
j_gene: TRBJ1-2
d_gene: -
CDR3aa: CASSLEGPSYGYTF
CDR3nt: TGTGCCAGCAGCTTGGAGGGACCTTCCTATGGCTACACCTTC

abundance: -
v_gene: TRBV27
j_gene: TRBJ2-1
d_gene: TRBD2
CDR3aa: CASSLGSSGPYNEQFF
CDR3nt: TGTGCCAGCAGTTTAGGTTCTAGCGGGCCCTACAATGAGCAGTTCTTC

abundance: -
v_gene: TRBV19
j_gene: TRBJ1-2
d_gene: -
CDR3aa: CASIGQRINYGYTF
CDR3nt: TGTGCCAGTATTGGGCAGCGAATAAACTATGGCTACACCTTC

abundance: once
v_gene: TRBV7-9
j_gene: TRBJ2-7
d_gene: TRBD2
CDR3aa: CASSPSGRVYEQYF
CDR3nt: TGTGCCAGCAGCCCAAGCGGGAGGGTATACGAGCAGTACTTC

abundance: -
v_gene: TRBV11-2
j_gene: TRBJ1-4
d_gene: TRBD1
CDR3aa: CASRERGQGSEKLFF
CDR3nt: TGTGCCAGCAGGGAAAGGGGACAGGGATCCGAAAAACTGTTTTTT

abundance: -
v_gene: TRBV5-4
j_gene: TRBJ1-4
d_gene: -
CDR3aa: CASRRGKENEKLFF
CDR3nt: TGTGCCAGCAGGCGAGGGAAGGAGAATGAAAAACTGTTTTTT

abundance: -
v_gene: TRBV27
j_gene: TRBJ1-2
d_gene: -
CDR3aa: CASKLTSFGNYGYTF
CDR3nt: TGTGCCAGCAAGCTAACATCTTTCGGTAACTATGGCTACACCTTC

abundance: -
v_gene: TRBV19
j_gene: TRBJ1-5
d_gene: -
CDR3aa: CASSIVSGSNQPQHF
CDR3nt: TGTGCCAGTAGTATAGTAAGCGGTAGCAATCAGCCCCAGCATTTT

abundance: -
v_gene: TRBV5-1
j_gene: TRBJ2-1
d_gene: -
CDR3aa: CASSVGQYNEQFF
CDR3nt: TGCGCCAGCAGCGTAGGACAGTACAATGAGCAGTTCTTC

abundance: -
v_gene: TRBV12-3/TRBV12-4
j_gene: TRBJ1-2
d_gene: TRBD1
CDR3aa: CASSTGGLYGYTF
CDR3nt: TGTGCCAGCAGTACAGGGGGCCTCTATGGCTACACCTTC

abundance: -
v_gene: TRBV11-2
j_gene: TRBJ1-1
d_gene: TRBD1
CDR3aa: CASTTGFGTEAFF
CDR3nt: TGTGCCAGCACGACAGGGTTTGGCACTGAAGCTTTCTTT

abundance: -
v_gene: TRBV10-2
j_gene: TRBJ2-7
d_gene: TRBD2
CDR3aa: CASSDVAGPYEQYF
CDR3nt: TGCGCCAGCAGTGACGTAGCGGGGCCATACGAGCAGTACTTC

abundance: -
v_gene: TRBV10-1
j_gene: TRBJ2-7
d_gene: TRBD2
CDR3aa: CASSDGTSVAEQYF
CDR3nt: TGCGCCAGCAGTGACGGGACTAGCGTCGCCGAGCAGTACTTC

abundance: -
v_gene: TRBV7-2
j_gene: TRBJ2-7
d_gene: -
CDR3aa: CANAEQYF
CDR3nt: TGTGCCAACGCAGAGCAGTACTTC

abundance: -
v_gene: TRBV6-5
j_gene: TRBJ2-5
d_gene: TRBD2
CDR3aa: CASSWTSGQETQYF
CDR3nt: TGTGCCAGCAGTTGGACTAGCGGGCAAGAGACCCAGTACTTC

abundance: -
v_gene: TRBV6-5
j_gene: TRBJ2-7
d_gene: TRBD2
CDR3aa: CASRSGTSGSYEQYF
CDR3nt: TGTGCCAGCAGAAGCGGGACTAGCGGCTCCTACGAGCAGTACTTC

abundance: -
v_gene: TRBV6-5
j_gene: TRBJ1-2
d_gene: TRBD1
CDR3aa: CASSLLQGNYGYTF
CDR3nt: TGTGCCAGCAGCCTTCTACAGGGGAACTATGGCTACACCTTC

abundance: -
v_gene: TRBV2
j_gene: TRBJ2-1
d_gene: TRBD2
CDR3aa: CASIRTSGRPVEQFF
CDR3nt: TGTGCCAGCATAAGGACTAGCGGGAGGCCCGTTGAGCAGTTCTTC

abundance: -
v_gene: TRBV2
j_gene: TRBJ2-7
d_gene: TRBD1
CDR3aa: CASIRDRPSGEQYF
CDR3nt: TGTGCCAGTATAAGGGACAGGCCTTCAGGAGAGCAGTACTTC

abundance: -
v_gene: TRBV30
j_gene: TRBJ2-1
d_gene: -
CDR3aa: CAWSNSPGSYNEQFF
CDR3nt: TGTGCCTGGAGTAACAGCCCCGGCTCCTACAATGAGCAGTTCTTC

abundance: -
v_gene: TRBV4-2
j_gene: TRBJ2-7
d_gene: TRBD2
CDR3aa: CASSRQRTSGQYSYEQYF
CDR3nt: TGTGCCAGCAGCCGGCAGAGGACTAGCGGGCAATATTCCTACGAGCAGTACTTC

abundance: -
v_gene: TRBV19
j_gene: TRBJ1-5
d_gene: -
CDR3aa: CASSIGAGLNQPQHF
CDR3nt: TGTGCCAGTAGTATTGGGGCAGGGTTAAATCAGCCCCAGCATTTT

abundance: -
v_gene: TRBV7-9
j_gene: TRBJ2-7
d_gene: -
CDR3aa: CASSLINMREQYF
CDR3nt: TGTGCCAGCAGCTTAATTAATATGCGGGAGCAGTACTTC

abundance: -
v_gene: TRBV10-1
j_gene: TRBJ2-7
d_gene: TRBD2
CDR3aa: CASSQRSGFHEQYF
CDR3nt: TGCGCCAGCAGTCAACGTAGCGGGTTCCACGAGCAGTACTTC